The 15 T cell receptor beta chains presented below share a single source sample, sequenced in a study of early T cells in non-severe SARS-CoV-2 infection. MiXCR, run by TCRdb on the 5' RACE reads, gives a single entry per CDR3 protein. The sample includes tens of thousands of distinct CDR3 sequences, under 15% of them seen just once. Sequences were obtained from whole blood. The source of these receptors is an adult who was a healthcare worker with PCR-confirmed SARS-CoV-2 infection or an uninfected control (not recorded which).

This clonotype was detected only a few times. V gene TRBV5-1 combines with J gene TRBJ1-5; no clear D. The germline V gene has CDR1 SGHRS and CDR2 YFSETQ. V was trimmed by 0 bases and J by 0 bases, leaving 7 bases between them. The CDR3 has 15 residues. The CDR3 region has the DNA TGCGCCAGCAGCTTGGGAGGTTCTAGCAATCAGCCCCAGCATTTT. It encodes CASSLGGSSNQPQHF. The full variable domain, completed using reference TRBV5-1 and TRBJ1-5, is KAGVTQTPRYLIKTRGQQVTLSCSPISGHRSVSWYQQTPGQGLQFLFEYFSETQRNKGNFPGRFSGRQFSNSRSEMNVSTLELGDSALYLCASSLGGSSNQPQHFGDGTRLSIL.

The chain recombines TRBV20-1 with TRBJ2-7; 12 nucleotides agree with TRBD2. Germline loops: CDR1 DFQATT, CDR2 SNEGSKA (reference sequence). Germline trimming cut 5 bases from V and 1 base from J; bases unmatched to any gene: 9. This CDR3 comprises 16 residues. The CDR3 sequence is CSAQPLAGGGSYEQYF. The CDR3 region has the DNA TGCAGTGCTCAACCCCTAGCGGGAGGGGGGTCCTACGAGCAGTACTTC.

This clonotype was picked up many times. The genes are TRBV20-1 and TRBJ1-2; 8 bases line up with TRBD1. CDR3 length: 16 amino acids. V lost 3 bases and J lost 3; bases outside the gene matches: 12. Germline V lookup: CDR1 DFQATT, CDR2 SNEGSKA (reference sequence). As DNA, the CDR3 is TGCAGTGCTAGGAGACCCGGACAGGGAAGATACTATGGCTACACCTTC. This sequence encodes CSARRPGQGRYYGYTF.

This clonotype came up many times. The chain is built from TRBV18 and TRBJ2-1, with D uncertain. CDR1 and CDR2 (germline): KGHSH, LQKENI. V was shortened by 0 bases and J by 8 bases, with 8 bases between the two germline ends. The CDR3 has 13 amino acids. As DNA, the CDR3 is TGTGCCAGCTCACCACCTATGGGCCATGAGCAGTTCTTC. The encoded protein is CASSPPMGHEQFF.

This clonotype was seen ten or more times. The J gene is TRBJ2-3, the V gene TRBV3-1; no firm D call. V lost 1 base and J 6 bases, leaving 2 bases between the germline ends. The CDR3 sequence is 11 residues long. The germline V gene encodes CDR1 LGHDT and CDR2 YNNKEL (reference sequence). This chain's CDR3 is CASSQGDTQYF. CDR3 sequence (DNA): TGTGCCAGCAGCCAAGGTGATACGCAGTATTTT.

V is TRBV7-9 and J is TRBJ2-2, with 9 bases that match TRBD1. Germline V lookup: CDR1 SEHNR, CDR2 FQNEAQ (reference sequence). The CDR3 has 16 residues. V was clipped by 5 bases and J by 5 bases; unmatched bases: 9. The CDR3 DNA is TGTGCCAGCAGCCCGCCGGGACAGGGAGGTACCGGGGAGCTGTTTTTT. This encodes CASSPPGQGGTGELFF. The whole variable domain, remainder taken from reference TRBV7-9 and TRBJ2-2, is DTGVSQNPRHKITKRGQNVTFRCDPISEHNRLYWYRQTLGQGPEFLTYFQNEAQLEKSRLLSDRFSAERPKGSFSTLEIQRTEQGDSAMYLCASSPPGQGGTGELFFGEGSRLTVL.

This clonotype was recorded many times. This sequence joins TRBV27 and TRBJ2-1; 9 bases line up with TRBD2. The CDR3 is made up of 19 amino acids. Trimming took 3 bases from V and 8 from J; bases not matched to a gene: 20. Germline CDR1 is MNHEY and CDR2 is SMNVEV (reference sequence). In DNA form, the CDR3 reads TGTGCCAGCAGTTTCCGACAGAATCCGGCTAGCGGGATCTCCTATGAGCAGTTCTTC. Amino acid sequence: CASSFRQNPASGISYEQFF.

This clonotype was counted between two and nine times. The chain joins TRBV20-1 to TRBJ2-2; TRBD2 matches 8 bases. CDR3 length: 16 residues. The germline CDR1 and CDR2 sequences are DFQATT and SNEGSKA (reference sequence). V was clipped by 5 bases and J by 0 bases; unmatched bases: 8. In nucleotides, the CDR3 is TGCAGTGCTCGGGGCGGGAGGCCCCCGAACACCGGGGAGCTGTTTTTT. The encoded protein is CSARGGRPPNTGELFF.

There are many counts of this clonotype. The chain employs TRBV18 and TRBJ1-6; the match to TRBD1 covers 8 bases. This CDR3 comprises 15 residues. Germline V gives CDR1 KGHSH, CDR2 LQKENI. The trim removed 3 bases at V and 8 bases at J, leaving 6 bases unmatched. Here the CDR3 DNA reads TGTGCCAGCTCACCGAGACAGGGGTGGGATTCACCCCTCCACTTT. Its protein product is CASSPRQGWDSPLHF.

This clonotype came up many times. The chain links TRBV10-3 to TRBJ2-3; 14 bases are a match to TRBD2. CDR3 length: 16 residues. Germline CDR1 reads ENHRY; CDR2 reads SYGVKD. With 1 base clipped from V and 4 bases from J, the junction kept 1 base outside the gene matches. This CDR3 is CAISEWGLAGADTQYF. The DNA for the CDR3 is TGTGCCATCAGTGAGTGGGGACTAGCGGGAGCAGATACGCAGTATTTT.

This clonotype was seen more than once but under ten times. The chain links TRBV29-1 to TRBJ1-2; D may be TRBD1 (5 bases). Trimming left V 3 bases short and J 8 bases short, with 16 bases between. Germline CDR1 is SQVTM and CDR2 is ANQGSEA. This CDR3 comprises 13 residues. CDR3 DNA sequence: TGCAGCGTTGAGTGGGTTAGGGGTCGAGGCTACACCTTC. It is translated as CSVEWVRGRGYTF.

CDR3 nucleotide sequence: TGTGCCATCAGTGAGTCGAGGGGGAATCAGCCCCAGCATTTT. Translated: CAISESRGNQPQHF. This chain connects TRBV10-3 to TRBJ1-5; maybe TRBD1 (6 bases). V lost 0 bases and J 4 bases, leaving 7 bases between the germline ends. The germline V gene has CDR1 ENHRY and CDR2 SYGVKD. The CDR3 has 14 residues.

In this sample, this clonotype turned up many times. The rearrangement uses TRBV11-2 and TRBJ1-1; perhaps TRBD1 as D (5 bases). With 4 bases removed from V and 4 bases from J, the gap between germline ends came to 10 bases. The CDR3 runs 13 residues. CDR1 and CDR2 (germline): SGHAT, FQNNGV. In nucleotides, the CDR3 is TGTGCCAGCAGCTCGGGACTGCTCACTGAAGCTTTCTTT. Protein: CASSSGLLTEAFF.

V is TRBV12-3 or TRBV12-4 and J is TRBJ2-3, with D hard to call. V was shortened by 6 bases and J by 0 bases, with 10 bases between the two germline ends. The CDR3 contains 14 residues. The CDR3 DNA follows: TGTGCCAGCAGGCTGATGGACAGCACAGATACGCAGTATTTT. This codes for CASRLMDSTDTQYF.

This clonotype has a count of ten or more. The chain couples TRBV20-1 to TRBJ2-7; D ambiguous. This CDR3 spans 12 amino acids. Germline V gene sequence: CDR1 DFQATT, CDR2 SNEGSKA (reference sequence). V gave up 3 bases and J gave up 0 bases, with 6 bases separating them. CDR3 coding DNA: TGCAGTGCTAGCCAGAGCTCCTACGAGCAGTACTTC. Amino acids: CSASQSSYEQYF.